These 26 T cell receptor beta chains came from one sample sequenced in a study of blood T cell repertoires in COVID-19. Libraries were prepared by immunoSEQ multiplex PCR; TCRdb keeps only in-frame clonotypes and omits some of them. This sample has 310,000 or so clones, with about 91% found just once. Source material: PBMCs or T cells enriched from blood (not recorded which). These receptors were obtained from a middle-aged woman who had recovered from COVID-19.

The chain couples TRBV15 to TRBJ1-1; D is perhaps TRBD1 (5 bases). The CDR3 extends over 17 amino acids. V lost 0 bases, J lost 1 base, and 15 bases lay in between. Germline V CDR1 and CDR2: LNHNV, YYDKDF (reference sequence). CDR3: CATSRDKGAGPNTEAFF. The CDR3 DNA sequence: TGTGCCACCAGCAGAGATAAGGGCGCGGGGCCGAACACTGAAGCTTTCTTT.

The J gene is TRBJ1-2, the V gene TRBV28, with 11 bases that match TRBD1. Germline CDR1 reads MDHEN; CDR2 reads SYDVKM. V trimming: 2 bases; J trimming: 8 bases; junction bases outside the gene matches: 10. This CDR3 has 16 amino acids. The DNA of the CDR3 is TGTGCCAGCAGTTTACCGTATGGACAGGGGGCAGGCGGCTACACCTTC. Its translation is CASSLPYGQGAGGYTF.

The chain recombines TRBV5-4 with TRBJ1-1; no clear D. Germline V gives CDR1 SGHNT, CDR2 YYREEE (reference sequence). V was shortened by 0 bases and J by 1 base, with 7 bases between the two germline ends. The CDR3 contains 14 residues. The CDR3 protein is CASSLAQWNTEAFF. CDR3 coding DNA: TGTGCCAGCAGCTTGGCCCAGTGGAACACTGAAGCTTTCTTT.

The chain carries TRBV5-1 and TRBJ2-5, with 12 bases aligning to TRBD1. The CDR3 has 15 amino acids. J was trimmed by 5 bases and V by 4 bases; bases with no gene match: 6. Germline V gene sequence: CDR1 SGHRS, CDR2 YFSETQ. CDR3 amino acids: CASSGGTGGSETQYF. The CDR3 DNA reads TGCGCCAGCAGCGGCGGGACAGGGGGCAGTGAGACCCAGTACTTC. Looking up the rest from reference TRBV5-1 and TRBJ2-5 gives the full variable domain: KAGVTQTPRYLIKTRGQQVTLSCSPISGHRSVSWYQQTPGQGLQFLFEYFSETQRNKGNFPGRFSGRQFSNSRSEMNVSTLELGDSALYLCASSGGTGGSETQYFGPGTRLLVL.

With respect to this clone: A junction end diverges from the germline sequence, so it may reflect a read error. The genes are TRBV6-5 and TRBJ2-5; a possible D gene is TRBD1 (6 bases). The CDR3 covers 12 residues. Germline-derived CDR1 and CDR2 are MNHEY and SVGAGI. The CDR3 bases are TGTGCAAGCAGGGGCTTCCAAGAGACCCAGTACTTC. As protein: CASRGFQETQYF.

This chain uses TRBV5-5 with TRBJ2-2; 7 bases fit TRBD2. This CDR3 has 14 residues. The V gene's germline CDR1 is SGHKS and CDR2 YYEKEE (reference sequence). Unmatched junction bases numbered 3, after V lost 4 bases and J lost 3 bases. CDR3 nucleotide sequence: TGTGCCAGCAGCGGGAGGGCAGACACCGGGGAGCTGTTTTTT. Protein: CASSGRADTGELFF.

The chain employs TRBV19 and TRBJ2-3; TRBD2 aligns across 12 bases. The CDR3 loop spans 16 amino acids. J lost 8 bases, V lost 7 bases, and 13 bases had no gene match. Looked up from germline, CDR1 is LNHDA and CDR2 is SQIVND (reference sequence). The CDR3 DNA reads TGTGCCAGTATTGGGACTAGCGGGTTATCCAGGGGTACGCAGTATTTT. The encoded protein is CASIGTSGLSRGTQYF.

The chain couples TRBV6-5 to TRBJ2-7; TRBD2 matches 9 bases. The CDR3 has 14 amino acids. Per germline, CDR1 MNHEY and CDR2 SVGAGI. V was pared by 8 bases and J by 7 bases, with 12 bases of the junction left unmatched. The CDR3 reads CASGFAGGTREQYF. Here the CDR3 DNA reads TGTGCCAGCGGGTTTGCGGGGGGGACTCGGGAGCAGTACTTC.

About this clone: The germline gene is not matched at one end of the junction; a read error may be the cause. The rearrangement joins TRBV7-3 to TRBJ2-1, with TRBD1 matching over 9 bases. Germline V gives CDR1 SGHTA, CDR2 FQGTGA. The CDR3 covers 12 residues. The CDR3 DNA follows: TGTGCCAGCAGCTTAAGCGGGACAGGGTTGGTCTTC. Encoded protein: CASSLSGTGLVF.

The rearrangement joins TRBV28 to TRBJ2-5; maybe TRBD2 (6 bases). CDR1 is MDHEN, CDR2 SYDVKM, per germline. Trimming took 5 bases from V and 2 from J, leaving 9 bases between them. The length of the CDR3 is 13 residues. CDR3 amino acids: CASSTGGQETQYF. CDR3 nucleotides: TGTGCCAGCAGTACCGGGGGACAAGAGACCCAGTACTTC.

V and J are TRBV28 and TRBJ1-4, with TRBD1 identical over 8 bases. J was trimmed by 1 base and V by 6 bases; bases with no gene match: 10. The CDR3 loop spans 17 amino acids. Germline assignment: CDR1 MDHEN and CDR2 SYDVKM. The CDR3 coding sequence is TGTGCCAGCAGCGTGACAGGGGTGGAGAAAACTAATGAAAAACTGTTTTTT. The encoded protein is CASSVTGVEKTNEKLFF.

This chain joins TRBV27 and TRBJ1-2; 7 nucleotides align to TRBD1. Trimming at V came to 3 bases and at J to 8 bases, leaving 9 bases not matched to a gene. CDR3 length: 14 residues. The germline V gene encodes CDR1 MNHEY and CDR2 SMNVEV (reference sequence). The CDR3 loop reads CASSFGDRADGYTF. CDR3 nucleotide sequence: TGTGCCAGCAGTTTCGGCGACAGGGCGGACGGCTACACCTTC.

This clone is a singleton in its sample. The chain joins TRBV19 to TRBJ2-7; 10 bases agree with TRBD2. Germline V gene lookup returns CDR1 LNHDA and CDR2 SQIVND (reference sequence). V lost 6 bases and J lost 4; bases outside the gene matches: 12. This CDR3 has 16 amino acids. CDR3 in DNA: TGTGCCAGTAGCCCCTTGGGGGCTAGCGGGAGTTACGAGCAGTACTTC. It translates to CASSPLGASGSYEQYF.

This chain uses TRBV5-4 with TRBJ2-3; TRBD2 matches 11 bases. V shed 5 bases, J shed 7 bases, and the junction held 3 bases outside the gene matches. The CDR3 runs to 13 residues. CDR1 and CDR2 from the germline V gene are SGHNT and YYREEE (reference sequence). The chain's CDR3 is CASSSGRGNTQYF. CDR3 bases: TGTGCCAGCAGTAGCGGGAGGGGGAATACGCAGTATTTT.

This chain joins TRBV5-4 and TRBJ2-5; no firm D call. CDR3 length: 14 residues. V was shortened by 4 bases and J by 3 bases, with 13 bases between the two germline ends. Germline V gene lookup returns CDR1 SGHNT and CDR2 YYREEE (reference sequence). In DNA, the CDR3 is TGTGCCAGCAGCCCCAGAGTTCGGGAAGAGACCCAGTACTTC. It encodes CASSPRVREETQYF.

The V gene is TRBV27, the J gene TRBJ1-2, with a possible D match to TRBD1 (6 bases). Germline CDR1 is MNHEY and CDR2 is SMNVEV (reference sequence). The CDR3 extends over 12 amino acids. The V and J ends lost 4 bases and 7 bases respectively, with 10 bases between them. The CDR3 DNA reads TGTGCCAGCAGTTCAACAGGGCGTGGCTACACCTTC. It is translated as CASSSTGRGYTF.

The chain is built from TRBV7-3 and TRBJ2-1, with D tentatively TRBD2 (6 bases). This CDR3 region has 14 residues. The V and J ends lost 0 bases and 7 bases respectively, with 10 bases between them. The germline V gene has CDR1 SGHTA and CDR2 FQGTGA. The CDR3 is CASSLTGGVNEQFF. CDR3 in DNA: TGTGCCAGCAGCTTAACCGGGGGAGTAAATGAGCAGTTCTTC.

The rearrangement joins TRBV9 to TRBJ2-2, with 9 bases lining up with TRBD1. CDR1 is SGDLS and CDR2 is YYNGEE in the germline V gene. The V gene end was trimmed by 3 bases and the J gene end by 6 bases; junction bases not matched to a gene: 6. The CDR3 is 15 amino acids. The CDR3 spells CASSGGQGEAGELFF. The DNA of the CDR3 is TGTGCCAGCAGCGGGGGACAGGGTGAGGCCGGGGAGCTGTTTTTT.

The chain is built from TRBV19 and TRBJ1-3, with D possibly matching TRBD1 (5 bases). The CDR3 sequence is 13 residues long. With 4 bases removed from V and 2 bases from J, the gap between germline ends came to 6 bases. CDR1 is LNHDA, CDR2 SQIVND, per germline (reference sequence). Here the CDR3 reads CASSTGPGNTIYF. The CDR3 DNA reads TGTGCCAGTAGTACAGGGCCTGGAAACACCATATATTTT.

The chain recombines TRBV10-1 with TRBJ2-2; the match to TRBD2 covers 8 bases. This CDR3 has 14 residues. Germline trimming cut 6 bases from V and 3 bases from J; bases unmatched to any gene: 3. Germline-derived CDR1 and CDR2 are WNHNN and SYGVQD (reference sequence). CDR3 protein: CASRAGGDTGELFF. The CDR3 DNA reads TGCGCCAGCAGGGCCGGGGGGGACACCGGGGAGCTGTTTTTT.

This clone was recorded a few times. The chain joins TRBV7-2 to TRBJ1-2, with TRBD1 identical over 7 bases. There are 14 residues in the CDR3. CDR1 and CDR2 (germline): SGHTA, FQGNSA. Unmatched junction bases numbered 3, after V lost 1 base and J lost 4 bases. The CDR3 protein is CASSLEGQVYGYTF. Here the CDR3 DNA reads TGTGCCAGCAGCTTAGAAGGACAGGTCTATGGCTACACCTTC.

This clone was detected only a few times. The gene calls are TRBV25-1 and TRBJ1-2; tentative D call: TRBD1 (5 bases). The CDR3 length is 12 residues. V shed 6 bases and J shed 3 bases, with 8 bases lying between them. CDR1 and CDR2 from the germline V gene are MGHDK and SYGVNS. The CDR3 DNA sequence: TGTGCCAGCAGAATAGGGGACTATGGCTACACCTTC. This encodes CASRIGDYGYTF.

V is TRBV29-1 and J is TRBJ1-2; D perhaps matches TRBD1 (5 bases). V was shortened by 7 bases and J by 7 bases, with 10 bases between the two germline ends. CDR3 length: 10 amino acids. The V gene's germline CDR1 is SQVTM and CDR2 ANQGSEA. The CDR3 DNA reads TGCAGCGCCGGGGGTAGTGGCTACACCTTC. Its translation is CSAGGSGYTF.

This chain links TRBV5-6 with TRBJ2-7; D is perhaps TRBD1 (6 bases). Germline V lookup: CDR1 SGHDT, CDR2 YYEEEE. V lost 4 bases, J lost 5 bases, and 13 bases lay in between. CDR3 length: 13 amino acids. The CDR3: CASSVDRSHEQYF. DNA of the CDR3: TGTGCCAGCAGCGTCGACAGGTCCCACGAGCAGTACTTC.

The CDR3 sequence: CASSADRGKPQHF. The DNA of the CDR3 is TGTGCCAGCAGCGCGGACAGGGGTAAGCCCCAGCATTTT. The chain carries TRBV7-2 and TRBJ1-5; 9 nucleotides line up with TRBD1. This CDR3 has 13 residues. The trim removed 5 bases at V and 8 bases at J, leaving 4 bases unmatched. CDR1 SGHTA and CDR2 FQGNSA come from the germline V gene.

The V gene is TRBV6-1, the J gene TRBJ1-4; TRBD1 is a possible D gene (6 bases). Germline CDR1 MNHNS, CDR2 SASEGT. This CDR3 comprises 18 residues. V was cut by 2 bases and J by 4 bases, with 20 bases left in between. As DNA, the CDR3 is TGTGCCAGCAGTGAAAGTATCCCCGGAGGACAGCTTAATGAAAAACTGTTTTTT. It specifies CASSESIPGGQLNEKLFF.